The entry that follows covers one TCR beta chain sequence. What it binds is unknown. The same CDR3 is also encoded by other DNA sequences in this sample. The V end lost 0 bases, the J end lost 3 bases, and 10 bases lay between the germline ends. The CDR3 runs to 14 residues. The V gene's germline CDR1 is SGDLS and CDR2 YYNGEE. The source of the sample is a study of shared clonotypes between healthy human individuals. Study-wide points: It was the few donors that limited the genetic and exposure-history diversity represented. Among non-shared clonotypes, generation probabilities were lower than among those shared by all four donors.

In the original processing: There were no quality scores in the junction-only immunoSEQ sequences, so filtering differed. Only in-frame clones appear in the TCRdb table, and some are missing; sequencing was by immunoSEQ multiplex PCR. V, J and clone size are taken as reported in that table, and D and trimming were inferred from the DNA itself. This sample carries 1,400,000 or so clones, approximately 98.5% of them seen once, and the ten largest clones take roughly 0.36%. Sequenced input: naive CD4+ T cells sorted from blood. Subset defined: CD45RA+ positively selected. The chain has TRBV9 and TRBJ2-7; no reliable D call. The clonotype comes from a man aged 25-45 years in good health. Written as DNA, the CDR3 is TGTGCCAGCAGCGTAGGGAATAGGAACTACGAGCAGTACTTC. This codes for CASSVGNRNYEQYF. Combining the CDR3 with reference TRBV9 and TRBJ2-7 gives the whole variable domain DSGVTQTPKHLITATGQRVTLRCSPRSGDLSVYWYQQSLDQGLQFLIQYYNGEERAKGNILERFSAQQFPDLHSELNLSSLELGDSALYFCASSVGNRNYEQYFGPGTRLTVT.